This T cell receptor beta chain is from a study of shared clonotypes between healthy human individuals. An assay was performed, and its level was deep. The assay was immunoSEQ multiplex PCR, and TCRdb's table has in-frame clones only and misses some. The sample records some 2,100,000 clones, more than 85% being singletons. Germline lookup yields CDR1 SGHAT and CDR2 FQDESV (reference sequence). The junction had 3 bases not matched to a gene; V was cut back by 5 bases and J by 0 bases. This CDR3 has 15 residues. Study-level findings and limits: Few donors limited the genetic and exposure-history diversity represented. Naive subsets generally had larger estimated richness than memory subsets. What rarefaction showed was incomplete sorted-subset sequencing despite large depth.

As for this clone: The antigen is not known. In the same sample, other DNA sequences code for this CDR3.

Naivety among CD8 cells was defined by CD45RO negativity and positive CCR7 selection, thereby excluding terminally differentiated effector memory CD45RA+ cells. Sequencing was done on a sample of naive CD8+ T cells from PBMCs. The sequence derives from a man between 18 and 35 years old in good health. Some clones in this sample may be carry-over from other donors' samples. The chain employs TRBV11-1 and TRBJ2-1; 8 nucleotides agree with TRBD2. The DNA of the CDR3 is TGTGCCAGCAGCATAACTAGCGGCTCCTACAATGAGCAGTTCTTC. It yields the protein CASSITSGSYNEQFF.